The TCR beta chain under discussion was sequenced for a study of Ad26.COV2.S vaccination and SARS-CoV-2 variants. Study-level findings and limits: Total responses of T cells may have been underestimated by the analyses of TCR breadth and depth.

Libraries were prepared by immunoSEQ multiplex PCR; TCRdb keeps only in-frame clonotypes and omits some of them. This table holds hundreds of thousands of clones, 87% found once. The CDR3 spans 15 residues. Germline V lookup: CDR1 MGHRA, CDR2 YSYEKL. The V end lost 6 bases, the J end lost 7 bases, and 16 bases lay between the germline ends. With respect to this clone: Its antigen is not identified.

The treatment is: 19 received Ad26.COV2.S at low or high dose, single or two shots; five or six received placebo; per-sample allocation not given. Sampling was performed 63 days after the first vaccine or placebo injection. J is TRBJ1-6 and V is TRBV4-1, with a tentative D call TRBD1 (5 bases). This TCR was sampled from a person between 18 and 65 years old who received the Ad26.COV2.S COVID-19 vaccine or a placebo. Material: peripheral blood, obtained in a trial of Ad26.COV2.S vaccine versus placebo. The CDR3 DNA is TGCGCCAGCAGTAGATCGGGGGAGGGGAATTCACCCCTCCACTTT. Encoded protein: CASSRSGEGNSPLHF.